The 16 T cell receptor beta chains in this list originate from one sample, sequenced in a study of CD8 T cells in ankylosing spondylitis. TCRdb re-derived calls from the 5' RACE reads in MiXCR, one entry per CDR3 protein. This sample has more than 650,000 distinct CDR3 sequences, with roughly 10% found just once. Their antigens remain unidentified. Overall study findings and caveats: Among TCR beta sequences, a motif of roughly 8 highly homologous variants appeared characteristic of ankylosing spondylitis blood.

Sample: blood, either unsorted or a sorted T cell fraction (not recorded which). All receptors come from a male donor with ankylosing spondylitis.

This clonotype was recorded a few times. The gene calls are TRBV9 and TRBJ1-6; D unresolved. The length of the CDR3 is 13 residues. Between the trimmed V and J ends, which lost 6 bases and 5 bases, there was a span of 9 bases. Germline V gene sequence: CDR1 SGDLS, CDR2 YYNGEE. The DNA of the CDR3 is TGTGCCAGCAAGGCGCTGGATAATTCACCCCTCCACTTT. Its translation: CASKALDNSPLHF.

This chain joins TRBV9 and TRBJ1-2; perhaps TRBD1 as D (5 bases). V was trimmed by 4 bases and J by 4 bases, leaving 11 bases between them. CDR1 and CDR2 (germline): SGDLS, YYNGEE. The CDR3 has 13 residues. CDR3 sequence reads: CASSTSGTYGYTF. The CDR3 region has the DNA TGTGCCAGCAGCACCTCAGGGACCTATGGCTACACCTTC.

The chain recombines TRBV5-6 with TRBJ2-3, with D hard to call. V gave up 0 bases and J gave up 8 bases, with 7 bases separating them. The CDR3 covers 12 residues. The germline CDR1 and CDR2 sequences are SGHDT and YYEEEE. The CDR3 reads CASSLADRTQYF. In DNA form, the CDR3 reads TGTGCCAGCAGCTTGGCTGACCGTACGCAGTATTTT.

This chain connects TRBV9 to TRBJ2-7; TRBD1 matches 10 bases. This CDR3 contains 17 residues. V was pared by 3 bases and J by 1 base, with 10 bases of the junction left unmatched. The germline V gene encodes CDR1 SGDLS and CDR2 YYNGEE. This CDR3 reads CASSASLTGGRSYEQYF. In DNA form, the CDR3 reads TGTGCCAGCAGCGCGTCTCTGACAGGGGGCCGGTCCTACGAGCAGTACTTC. The complete variable domain, with remaining parts taken from reference TRBV9 and TRBJ2-7, reads DSGVTQTPKHLITATGQRVTLRCSPRSGDLSVYWYQQSLDQGLQFLIQYYNGEERAKGNILERFSAQQFPDLHSELNLSSLELGDSALYFCASSASLTGGRSYEQYFGPGTRLTVT.

V and J are TRBV7-9 and TRBJ2-2; D remains unclear. V was cut by 4 bases and J by 6 bases, with 6 bases left in between. From germline, CDR1 is SEHNR and CDR2 FQNEAQ (reference sequence). CDR3 length: 12 residues. CDR3: CASSSESGELFF. CDR3 DNA sequence: TGTGCCAGCAGCTCCGAGTCCGGGGAGCTGTTTTTT.

The rearrangement uses TRBV5-5 and TRBJ2-2; D is possibly TRBD1 (7 bases). This CDR3 is built from 16 residues. Trimming stripped 4 bases from V and 0 bases from J, with 13 bases between. The germline V gene encodes CDR1 SGHKS and CDR2 YYEKEE (reference sequence). CDR3 region: CASSRGPSANTGELFF. Here the CDR3 DNA reads TGTGCCAGCAGCAGGGGGCCTAGCGCGAACACCGGGGAGCTGTTTTTT.

In this sample, this clonotype turned up many times. The chain is built from TRBV11-2 and TRBJ2-5, with D unresolved. The CDR3 contains 13 residues. V was shortened by 10 bases and J by 0 bases, with 12 bases between the two germline ends. Per the germline V gene, CDR1 is SGHAT and CDR2 is FQNNGV. Here the CDR3 reads CATHHSHQETQYF. CDR3 sequence (DNA): TGTGCCACCCACCATTCCCACCAAGAGACCCAGTACTTC.

J is TRBJ2-5 and V is TRBV7-9; D is possibly TRBD2 (7 bases). The CDR3 length is 15 residues. Germline V gene sequence: CDR1 SEHNR, CDR2 FQNEAQ (reference sequence). Trimming cost V 5 bases and J 8 bases, with 21 bases left between them. The CDR3 bases are TGTGCCAGCAGCGCCAGGTGGGGAGGGGGAGACACCCAGTACTTC. Translating gives CASSARWGGGDTQYF.

The table lists this clonotype with many counts. This chain joins TRBV20-1 and TRBJ2-2; maybe TRBD1 (6 bases). The CDR3 covers 14 residues. V lost 3 bases, J lost 4 bases, and 12 bases lay in between. Germline CDR1 is DFQATT and CDR2 is SNEGSKA (reference sequence). As DNA, the CDR3 is TGCAGTGCTAGCGGACCCAGGGGCACCGGGGAGCTGTTTTTT. It is translated as CSASGPRGTGELFF.

This clonotype was seen only a few times. The V call is TRBV7-2, the J call TRBJ2-1; 10 positions match TRBD2. CDR1 is SGHTA, CDR2 FQGNSA, per germline. V dropped 5 bases and J dropped 7; count of bases not matched to a gene: 14. CDR3 length: 17 residues. The CDR3, as DNA: TGTGCCAGCAGCCGAAGGAGCGGACTAGCGGTACAGAATGAGCAGTTCTTC. Encoded protein: CASSRRSGLAVQNEQFF.

This rearrangement joins TRBV20-1 to TRBJ1-1; tentatively, D is TRBD1 (5 bases). This CDR3 has 14 amino acids. CDR1 is DFQATT and CDR2 is SNEGSKA in the germline V gene (reference sequence). Trimming took 5 bases from V and 0 from J, leaving 13 bases between them. CDR3 sequence: CSAVNDRVNTEAFF. DNA for the CDR3: TGCAGTGCTGTGAACGACAGAGTGAACACTGAAGCTTTCTTT.

This clonotype came up a few times. The chain links TRBV12-3 or TRBV12-4 to TRBJ2-1; D is ambiguous. The CDR3 has 16 amino acids. V lost 6 bases, J lost 0 bases, and 15 bases lay in between. CDR3 in amino acids: CASSPPSWSSYNEQFF. Written as DNA, the CDR3 is TGTGCCAGCAGCCCCCCCTCGTGGAGCTCCTACAATGAGCAGTTCTTC.

V is TRBV9 and J is TRBJ2-7; TRBD1 matches 7 bases. Germline-derived CDR1 and CDR2 are SGDLS and YYNGEE. CDR3 length: 15 amino acids. V shed 0 bases, J shed 3 bases, and the junction held 6 bases outside the gene matches. DNA for the CDR3: TGTGCCAGCAGCGTAGCTTCGACAGGGATCTACGAGCAGTACTTC. Protein: CASSVASTGIYEQYF.

Ten or more counts support this clonotype. V is TRBV4-3 and J is TRBJ2-7; 8 nucleotides match TRBD1. This CDR3 has 15 amino acids. Germline values: CDR1 LGHNA, CDR2 YSLEER. The V and J ends lost 5 bases and 4 bases, in that order; junction bases with no gene match: 10. The CDR3 bases are TGCGCCAGCAGCGACGGCCGACAGGGGATTTACGAGCAGTACTTC. Protein: CASSDGRQGIYEQYF.

The chain links TRBV20-1 to TRBJ2-7; 8 bases are shared with TRBD2. V trimming: 3 bases; J trimming: 4 bases; junction bases outside the gene matches: 8. Germline values: CDR1 DFQATT, CDR2 SNEGSKA (reference sequence). The CDR3 consists of 14 residues. The DNA for the CDR3 is TGCAGTGCTAGTGAACTAGCGGTGATATACGAGCAGTACTTC. Translation gives CSASELAVIYEQYF.

This clonotype turned up a few times. V gene TRBV5-6 combines with J gene TRBJ1-3, with unresolved D. CDR1 and CDR2 (germline): SGHDT, YYEEEE. The V and J ends lost 3 bases and 0 bases respectively, with 7 bases between them. This CDR3 region has 14 residues. The chain's CDR3 is CASSYEYSGNTIYF. CDR3 in DNA: TGTGCCAGCAGCTACGAATACTCTGGAAACACCATATATTTT.